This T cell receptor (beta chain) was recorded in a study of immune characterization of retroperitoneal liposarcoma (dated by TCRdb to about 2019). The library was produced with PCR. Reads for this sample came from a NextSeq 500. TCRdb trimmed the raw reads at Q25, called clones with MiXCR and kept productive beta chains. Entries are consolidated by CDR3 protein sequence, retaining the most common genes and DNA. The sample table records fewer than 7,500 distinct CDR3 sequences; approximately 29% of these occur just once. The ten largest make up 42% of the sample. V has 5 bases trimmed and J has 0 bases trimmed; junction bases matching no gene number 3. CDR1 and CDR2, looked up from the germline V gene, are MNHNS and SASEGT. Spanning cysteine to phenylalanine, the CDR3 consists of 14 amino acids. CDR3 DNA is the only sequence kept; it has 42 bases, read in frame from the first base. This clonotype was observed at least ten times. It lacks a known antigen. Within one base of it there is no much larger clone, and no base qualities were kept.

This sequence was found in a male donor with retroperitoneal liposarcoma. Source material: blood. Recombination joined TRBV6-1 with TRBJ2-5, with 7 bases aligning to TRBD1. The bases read TGTGCCAGCAGTCGACAGGGCAACCAAGAGACCCAGTACTTC. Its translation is CASSRQGNQETQYF.